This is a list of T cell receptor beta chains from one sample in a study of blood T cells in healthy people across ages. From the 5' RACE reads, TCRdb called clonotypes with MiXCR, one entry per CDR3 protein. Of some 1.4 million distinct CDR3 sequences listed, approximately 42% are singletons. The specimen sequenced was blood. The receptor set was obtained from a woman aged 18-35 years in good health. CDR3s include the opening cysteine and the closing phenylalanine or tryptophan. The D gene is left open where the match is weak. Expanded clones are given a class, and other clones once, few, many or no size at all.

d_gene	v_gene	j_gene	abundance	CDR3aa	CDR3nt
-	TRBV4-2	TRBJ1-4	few	CASSQDGAGGGEKLFF	TGTGCCAGCAGCCAAGATGGGGCGGGGGGTGGTGAAAAACTGTTTTTT
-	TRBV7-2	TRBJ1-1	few	CATTPSWNTEAFF	TGTGCCACCACCCCGAGCTGGAACACTGAAGCTTTCTTT
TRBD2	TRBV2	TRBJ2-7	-	CASRPMAGVSYEQYF	TGTGCCAGCAGACCAATGGCGGGAGTCTCCTACGAGCAGTACTTC
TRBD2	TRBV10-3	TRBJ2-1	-	CAIKTSGIDEQFF	TGTGCCATTAAGACTAGCGGGATTGATGAGCAGTTCTTC
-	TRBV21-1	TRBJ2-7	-	CASSKVGGYEQYF	TGTGCCAGCAGCAAAGTTGGTGGCTACGAGCAGTACTTC
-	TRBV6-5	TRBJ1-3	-	CASSDGRLSGNTIYF	TGTGCCAGCAGCGACGGACGGCTCTCTGGAAACACCATATATTTT
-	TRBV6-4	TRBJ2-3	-	CPSSDLDYPGATQYF	TGTCCCAGCAGTGACCTGGACTACCCTGGGGCTACGCAGTATTTT
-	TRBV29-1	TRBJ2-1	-	CSVDPRQGLDEQFF	TGCAGCGTTGACCCCCGGCAGGGGCTGGATGAGCAGTTCTTC
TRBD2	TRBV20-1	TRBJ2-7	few	CSARDWIAGLSYEQYF	TGCAGTGCTAGAGATTGGATAGCGGGACTCTCCTACGAGCAGTACTTC
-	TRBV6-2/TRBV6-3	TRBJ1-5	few	CASKRVGQPQHF	TGTGCCAGCAAGAGGGTCGGTCAGCCCCAGCATTTT
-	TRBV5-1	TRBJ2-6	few	CASNPTASGANVLTF	TGCGCCAGCAACCCGACAGCCTCTGGGGCCAACGTCCTGACTTTC
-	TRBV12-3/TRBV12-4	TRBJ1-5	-	CASSFSTVKNSNQPQHF	TGTGCCAGCAGTTTCTCAACAGTTAAGAATAGCAATCAGCCCCAGCATTTT
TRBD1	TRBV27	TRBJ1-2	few	CASSSGWGQNYGYTF	TGTGCCAGCAGTTCTGGCTGGGGACAGAACTATGGCTACACCTTC
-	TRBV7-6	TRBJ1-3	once	CASSPRVPISGNTIYF	TGTGCCAGCAGCCCCAGGGTTCCAATCTCTGGAAACACCATATATTTT
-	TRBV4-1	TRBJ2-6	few	CASSYSLGSGANVLTF	TGCGCCAGCAGCTACTCGTTGGGTTCTGGGGCCAACGTCCTGACTTTC
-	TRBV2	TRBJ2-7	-	CASSEGGGGSYEQYF	TGTGCCAGCAGTGAAGGGGGTGGGGGTTCCTACGAGCAGTACTTC
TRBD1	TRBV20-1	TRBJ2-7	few	CSADRVSQYEQYF	TGCAGTGCGGACAGGGTTTCGCAGTACGAGCAGTACTTC
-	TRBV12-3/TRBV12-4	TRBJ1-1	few	CASSFIRNTEAFF	TGTGCCAGCAGTTTCATACGGAACACTGAAGCTTTCTTT
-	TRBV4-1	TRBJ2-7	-	CASSQDQGAEWYF	TGCGCCAGCAGCCAAGATCAAGGGGCGGAATGGTACTTC
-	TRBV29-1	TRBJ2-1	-	CSVEGSLYQETQFF	TGCAGCGTTGAGGGCAGCCTGTACCAAGAGACCCAGTTCTTC
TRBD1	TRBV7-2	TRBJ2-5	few	CASRRQGGVAQGKETQYF	TGTGCCAGCAGACGACAGGGTGGTGTCGCCCAAGGGAAAGAGACCCAGTACTTC
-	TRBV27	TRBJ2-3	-	CASSTGLWDTQYF	TGTGCCAGCAGTACCGGACTGTGGGATACGCAGTATTTT
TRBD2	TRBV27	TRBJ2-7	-	CASSPNRGGAGFYEQYF	TGTGCCAGCAGCCCTAACCGGGGGGGCGCGGGGTTCTACGAGCAGTACTTC
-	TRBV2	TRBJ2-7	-	CASSNLRGNSYNEQYF	TGTGCCAGCAGTAATTTGAGGGGCAACTCCTACAATGAGCAGTACTTC
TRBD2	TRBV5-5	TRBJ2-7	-	CASSCTRLAASYEQYF	TGTGCCAGCAGCTGCACCCGACTAGCGGCTTCCTACGAGCAGTACTTC
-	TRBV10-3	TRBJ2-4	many	CAIGGNGAKNIQYF	TGTGCCATCGGGGGGAATGGGGCCAAAAACATTCAGTACTTC
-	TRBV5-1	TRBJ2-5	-	CASSFSQRVETQYF	TGCGCCAGCAGCTTTTCCCAGAGAGTGGAGACCCAGTACTTC
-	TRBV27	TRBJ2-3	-	CASSRRTGNTDTQYF	TGTGCCAGCAGTCGCCGGACGGGAAACACAGATACGCAGTATTTT
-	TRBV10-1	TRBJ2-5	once	CASSELRGGQETQYF	TGCGCCAGCAGTGAGTTAAGGGGAGGACAAGAGACCCAGTACTTC
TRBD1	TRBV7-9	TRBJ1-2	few	CASSSSGTGVYTNYGYTF	TGTGCCAGCAGCTCATCCGGGACAGGGGTCTATACTAACTATGGCTACACCTTC
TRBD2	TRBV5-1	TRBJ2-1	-	CASSAGTSGSLYNEQFF	TGCGCCAGCAGCGCCGGGACTAGCGGGAGTTTGTACAATGAGCAGTTCTTC
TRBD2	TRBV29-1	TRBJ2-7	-	CSSSGVEQYF	TGCAGTTCCAGCGGGGTAGAGCAGTACTTC
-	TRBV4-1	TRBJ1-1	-	CASSQYQGTEAFF	TGCGCCAGCAGCCAGTATCAGGGCACTGAAGCTTTCTTT
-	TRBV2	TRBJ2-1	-	CASSGDHYPNEQFF	TGTGCCAGCAGTGGGGACCACTACCCCAATGAGCAGTTCTTC
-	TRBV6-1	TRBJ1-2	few	CASSERHYGYTF	TGTGCCAGCAGTGAACGCCACTATGGCTACACCTTC
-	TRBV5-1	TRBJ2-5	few	CASSLGSAFEETQYF	TGCGCCAGCAGCTTGGGGTCCGCTTTCGAAGAGACCCAGTACTTC
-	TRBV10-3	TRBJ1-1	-	CAVAGSTEAFF	TGTGCCGTCGCGGGGAGCACTGAAGCTTTCTTT
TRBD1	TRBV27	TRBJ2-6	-	CASSWTGIASGANVLTF	TGTGCCAGCAGTTGGACAGGGATCGCCTCTGGGGCCAACGTCCTGACTTTC
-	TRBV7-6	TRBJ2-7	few	CASSSRDITYEQYF	TGTGCCAGCAGCTCCCGGGACATTACCTACGAGCAGTACTTC
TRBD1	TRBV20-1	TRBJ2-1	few	CSPHRGRIPNEQFF	TGCAGTCCACACAGGGGGCGAATCCCCAATGAGCAGTTCTTC
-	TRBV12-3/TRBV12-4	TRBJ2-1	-	CASSLVRGTYNEQFF	TGTGCCAGCAGTTTAGTGCGGGGCACCTACAATGAGCAGTTCTTC
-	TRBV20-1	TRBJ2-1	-	CSARLDFGEQFF	TGCAGTGCTAGACTGGACTTCGGAGAGCAGTTCTTC
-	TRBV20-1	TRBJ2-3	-	CSASHPTDTQYF	TGCAGTGCCTCACACCCCACAGATACGCAGTATTTT
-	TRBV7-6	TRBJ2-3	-	CASSPQSSTDTQYF	TGTGCCAGCAGCCCACAATCGAGCACAGATACGCAGTATTTT
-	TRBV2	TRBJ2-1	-	CASEESSYNEQFF	TGTGCCAGCGAGGAGAGCTCCTACAATGAGCAGTTCTTC